Each of the 30 T cell receptor beta chains below was sequenced from the same sample in a study of technical replicates of blood from a handful of donors. Repertoires were generated with immunoSEQ multiplex PCR, while TCRdb's copy carries only in-frame clones and drops some. The sample lists some 79,000 clones, 75% to 95% seen once, with roughly 0.37% in the top ten. The sequenced material came from T cells isolated from PBMCs. The origin of the receptors is a human donor in good health. Some clones in this sample may be carry-over from other donors' samples.

V is TRBV11-2 and J is TRBJ2-1, with 16 nucleotides matching TRBD2. There are 18 residues in the CDR3. The V gene end was trimmed by 7 bases and the J gene end by 1 base; junction bases not matched to a gene: 7. Germline CDR1 is SGHAT and CDR2 is FQNNGV. The CDR3 is CASIPGLAGGASYNEQFF. The DNA for the CDR3 is TGTGCCAGCATCCCGGGACTAGCGGGAGGGGCATCCTACAATGAGCAGTTCTTC.

CDR3 sequence (DNA): TGTGCCAGCAGCCCCCCCACAAGTAACTATGGCTACACCTTC. Its translation: CASSPPTSNYGYTF. The chain is built from TRBV9 and TRBJ1-2; unclear D gene. Trimming took off 4 bases at V and 1 base at J, with 11 bases between the two ends. CDR3 length: 14 amino acids. Germline CDR1 reads SGDLS; CDR2 reads YYNGEE. Drawing the rest from reference TRBV9 and TRBJ1-2, the complete variable domain is DSGVTQTPKHLITATGQRVTLRCSPRSGDLSVYWYQQSLDQGLQFLIQYYNGEERAKGNILERFSAQQFPDLHSELNLSSLELGDSALYFCASSPPTSNYGYTFGSGTRLTVV.

This chain joins TRBV18 and TRBJ1-5; 8 bases align to TRBD1. V gave up 3 bases and J gave up 1 base; unmatched junction bases: 5. The CDR3 extends over 16 amino acids. Per germline, CDR1 KGHSH and CDR2 LQKENI. The CDR3 region has the DNA TGTGCCAGCTCACCGACAGGGGAATGGAGCAATCAGCCCCAGCATTTT. Residues: CASSPTGEWSNQPQHF.

The rearrangement uses TRBV4-2 and TRBJ2-6; D is possibly TRBD1 (6 bases). V was trimmed by 1 base and J by 2 bases, leaving 6 bases between them. The CDR3 has 15 amino acids. CDR1 is LGHNA, CDR2 YNFKEQ, per germline. The CDR3 here is CASSQGQAGANVLTF. CDR3 nucleotide sequence: TGTGCCAGCAGCCAAGGACAGGCTGGGGCCAACGTCCTGACTTTC.

The chain carries TRBV7-9 and TRBJ1-3; possible D gene TRBD1, 5 bases. Germline lookup yields CDR1 SEHNR and CDR2 FQNEAQ (reference sequence). The CDR3 has 14 residues. Trimming pared 5 bases from V and 2 bases from J, leaving 10 bases between. CDR3 protein: CASSPGLTGNTIYF. CDR3 bases: TGTGCCAGCAGCCCGGGACTTACTGGAAACACCATATATTTT.

The genes are TRBV2 and TRBJ1-3, with TRBD1 identical over 12 bases. This CDR3 spans 17 amino acids. CDR1 and CDR2 from the germline V gene are SNHLY and FYNNEI. After removal of 8 bases from V and 0 bases from J, the junction contained 8 bases not matched to a gene. CDR3 region: CASGGTGGFSSGNTIYF. In nucleotides, the CDR3 is TGTGCCAGCGGCGGGACAGGGGGCTTTAGCTCTGGAAACACCATATATTTT.

The count of this clone is one. The J gene is TRBJ2-7, the V gene TRBV5-8, with D uncertain. V was trimmed by 0 bases and J by 4 bases, leaving 8 bases between them. Germline V gene data show CDR1 as SGHTS and CDR2 as YDEGEE. This CDR3 is 13 amino acids long. The CDR3 coding sequence is TGTGCCAGCAGCTTGGGCGACTTTTACGAGCAGTACTTC. Translation gives CASSLGDFYEQYF.

The V call is TRBV5-1, the J call TRBJ2-5, with D perhaps TRBD1 (6 bases). The assigned J gene may be wrong: the sequence end matches TRBJ2-7 better. Germline V gene lookup returns CDR1 SGHRS and CDR2 YFSETQ. The CDR3 is 14 amino acids. CDR3 sequence reads: CASSLDQGWYEQYF. CDR3 sequence (DNA): TGCGCCAGCAGCTTGGACCAGGGGTGGTACGAGCAGTACTTC.

The rearrangement joins TRBV27 to TRBJ2-7, with D tentatively TRBD1 (6 bases). Trimming cost V 5 bases and J 3 bases, with 11 bases left between them. Looked up from germline, CDR1 is MNHEY and CDR2 is SMNVEV (reference sequence). This CDR3 region has 13 residues. For the CDR3, the DNA is TGTGCCAGCAGTCTAAAAGGGGGCTACGAGCAGTACTTC. Its protein product is CASSLKGGYEQYF.

V usage is TRBV7-6 and J usage is TRBJ2-3, with D possibly TRBD1 on 7 matching bases. Germline V gives CDR1 SGHVS, CDR2 FNYEAQ. Trimming left V 4 bases short and J 2 bases short, with 22 bases between. The CDR3 has 18 residues. CDR3 sequence reads: CASSYGGTANRFTDTQYF. DNA for the CDR3: TGTGCCAGCAGCTATGGAGGGACAGCGAATCGATTCACAGATACGCAGTATTTT.

This clone came up once. The rearrangement joins TRBV7-3 to TRBJ2-5; 12 bases line up with TRBD2. CDR1 is SGHTA and CDR2 is FQGTGA in the germline V gene. CDR3 length: 16 residues. Trimming cost V 2 bases and J 5 bases; bases outside gene matches: 6. The CDR3 DNA reads as TGTGCCAGCAGCTTACGGACTAGCGGGATCCAGGAGACCCAGTACTTC. Its translation is CASSLRTSGIQETQYF.

This sequence joins TRBV30 and TRBJ2-3, with TRBD2 as a possible D gene (6 bases). CDR3 length: 14 residues. Germline V gene data show CDR1 as GTSNPN and CDR2 as SVGIG (reference sequence). Trimming left V 8 bases short and J 2 bases short, with 17 bases between. DNA of the CDR3: TGTGCCCACTCCGCTAGCGCTCACACAGATACGCAGTATTTT. Translating it yields CAHSASAHTDTQYF.

The genes are TRBV29-1 and TRBJ1-2; 9 bases are a match to TRBD1. V lost 4 bases, J lost 3 bases, and 0 bases stayed unmatched. The V gene's germline CDR1 is SQVTM and CDR2 ANQGSEA. The CDR3 is 12 amino acids. DNA for the CDR3: TGCAGCGTTGGGACAGGGGACTATGGCTACACCTTC. It is translated as CSVGTGDYGYTF. The variable domain in full, completed from reference TRBV29-1 and TRBJ1-2, reads SAVISQKPSRDICQRGTSLTIQCQVDSQVTMMFWYRQQPGQSLTLIATANQGSEATYESGFVIDKFPISRPNLTFSTLTVSNMSPEDSSIYLCSVGTGDYGYTFGSGTRLTVV.

This sequence joins TRBV6-5 and TRBJ1-2; D is uncertain. This CDR3 has 12 residues. Germline V gene sequence: CDR1 MNHEY, CDR2 SVGAGI. Trimming cost V 6 bases and J 6 bases, with 11 bases left between them. The CDR3 DNA reads TGTGCCAGCAGAGGCGCGGATAATGGCTACACCTTC. Its protein is CASRGADNGYTF.

CDR3 amino acids: CASSRTGNEETQYF. CDR3 nucleotide sequence: TGCGCCAGCAGCAGGACAGGTAATGAAGAGACCCAGTACTTC. The J gene is TRBJ2-5, the V gene TRBV5-1; 7 nucleotides align to TRBD1. Germline-derived CDR1 and CDR2 are SGHRS and YFSETQ. This CDR3 region has 14 residues. J was trimmed by 3 bases and V by 4 bases; bases with no gene match: 6.

This clone is a singleton in its sample. The J gene is TRBJ2-6, the V gene TRBV7-2; 9 bases line up with TRBD2. The V gene's germline CDR1 is SGHTA and CDR2 FQGNSA. Trimming took 1 base from V and 5 from J; bases not matched to a gene: 9. CDR3 length: 18 amino acids. CDR3 protein: CASSLGSGGRARANVLTF. The CDR3 bases are TGTGCCAGCAGCTTAGGGAGCGGCGGGAGGGCCCGGGCCAACGTCCTGACTTTC.

Regarding this clone: A read error may produce the germline difference seen at one junction end. CDR3 residues: CASTLKQGAGTAGELFF. CDR3 nucleotide sequence: TGTGCCAGCACCTTAAAACAGGGGGCAGGTACGGCCGGGGAGCTGTTTTTT. The J gene is TRBJ2-2, the V gene TRBV7-9, with 9 positions matching TRBD1. CDR3 length: 17 amino acids. The germline gives CDR1 SEHNR, CDR2 FQNEAQ (reference sequence).

The chain is built from TRBV15 and TRBJ2-1; 8 bases are shared with TRBD2. J lost 9 bases, V lost 4 bases, and 8 bases had no gene match. Looked up from germline, CDR1 is LNHNV and CDR2 is YYDKDF (reference sequence). This CDR3 contains 14 residues. For the CDR3, the DNA is TGTGCCACCAGCACGACGGGAGGGCCACTTGAGCAGTTCTTC. Translating it yields CATSTTGGPLEQFF.

The chain links TRBV9 to TRBJ2-1; 10 bases agree with TRBD2. V was pared by 2 bases and J by 9 bases, with 8 bases of the junction left unmatched. The V gene's germline CDR1 is SGDLS and CDR2 YYNGEE. The CDR3 consists of 15 residues. This CDR3 is CASSVLAGGLTEQFF. Here the CDR3 DNA reads TGTGCCAGCAGCGTTTTAGCGGGAGGTCTTACTGAGCAGTTCTTC.

This chain links TRBV11-2 with TRBJ2-1; D gene ambiguous. Germline values: CDR1 SGHAT, CDR2 FQNNGV. V lost 5 bases and J lost 6, with 5 bases in between. The CDR3 contains 11 residues. In DNA form, the CDR3 reads TGTGCCAGCAGCCTTAGCAATGAGCAGTTCTTC. Translation gives CASSLSNEQFF.

This clone was counted once. V and J are TRBV5-1 and TRBJ2-7; D is perhaps TRBD2 (5 bases). There are 15 residues in the CDR3. Germline CDR1 and CDR2: SGHRS and YFSETQ. V gave up 5 bases and J gave up 2 bases, with 17 bases separating them. The CDR3 sequence: CASREGVAQTYEQYF. CDR3 sequence (DNA): TGCGCCAGCAGAGAAGGAGTAGCGCAGACCTACGAGCAGTACTTC.

V gene TRBV27 combines with J gene TRBJ2-1; D possibly corresponds to TRBD2 (5 bases). Germline V gene lookup returns CDR1 MNHEY and CDR2 SMNVEV (reference sequence). The ends were cut back, 3 bases at V and 10 bases at J, with 13 bases in the middle. This CDR3 has 13 amino acids. The CDR3 region is CASSFSPRGEQFF. The CDR3 coding sequence is TGTGCCAGCAGTTTCTCCCCAAGAGGGGAGCAGTTCTTC.

The rearrangement joins TRBV5-4 to TRBJ2-3; 9 bases line up with TRBD2. V trimming: 0 bases; J trimming: 4 bases; junction bases outside the gene matches: 15. This CDR3 contains 19 residues. Germline V gene sequence: CDR1 SGHNT, CDR2 YYREEE (reference sequence). CDR3 nucleotide sequence: TGTGCCAGCAGCTTGGTTGTCGGGCGCGGGAGGGTCGATGCAGATACGCAGTATTTT. This gives the protein CASSLVVGRGRVDADTQYF.

The J gene is TRBJ2-3, the V gene TRBV5-1; TRBD1 agrees at 8 bases. CDR3 length: 15 residues. From germline, CDR1 is SGHRS and CDR2 YFSETQ. V lost 0 bases and J lost 2; bases outside the gene matches: 2. The CDR3 loop is CASSLADRVTDTQYF. The CDR3 nucleotides are TGCGCCAGCAGCTTGGCGGACAGGGTCACAGATACGCAGTATTTT.

The chain employs TRBV10-3 and TRBJ2-7; TRBD2 matches 10 bases. Germline CDR1 is ENHRY and CDR2 is SYGVKD. Unmatched junction bases numbered 12, after V lost 5 bases and J lost 2 bases. The CDR3 is 17 amino acids. The CDR3 is CAISQATGTSVPYEQYF. CDR3 nucleotide sequence: TGTGCCATCAGTCAGGCCACCGGGACTAGCGTCCCCTACGAGCAGTACTTC.

V usage is TRBV11-2 and J usage is TRBJ2-1; possibly TRBD1 for D (6 bases). V dropped 2 bases and J dropped 5 bases, with 13 bases sitting between them. The CDR3 is 15 residues long. Germline loops: CDR1 SGHAT, CDR2 FQNNGV. The DNA of the CDR3 is TGTGCCAGCAGCTTATCTGATGGGACAAACAATGAGCAGTTCTTC. Its protein is CASSLSDGTNNEQFF. Full variable domain (rest looked up from reference TRBV11-2 and TRBJ2-1): EAGVAQSPRYKIIEKRQSVAFWCNPISGHATLYWYQQILGQGPKLLIQFQNNGVVDDSQLPKDRFSAERLKGVDSTLKIQPAKLEDSAVYLCASSLSDGTNNEQFFGPGTRLTVL.

CDR3 DNA sequence: TGTGCCAGCAGCAAGGGACAGGGGGAATACTACACTGAAGCTTTCTTT. Encoded protein: CASSKGQGEYYTEAFF. This rearrangement joins TRBV7-6 to TRBJ1-1; 11 nucleotides match TRBD1. Per germline, CDR1 SGHVS and CDR2 FNYEAQ. V trimming: 5 bases; J trimming: 3 bases; junction bases outside the gene matches: 8. This CDR3 contains 16 residues.

V usage is TRBV6-6 and J usage is TRBJ2-7; possible D gene TRBD1, 6 bases. This CDR3 spans 15 amino acids. With 4 bases removed from V and 3 bases from J, the gap between germline ends came to 16 bases. CDR1 and CDR2 from the germline V gene are MNHNY and SVGAGI (reference sequence). This CDR3 reads CASSSTGTKLYEQYF. Here the CDR3 DNA reads TGTGCCAGCAGTTCCACCGGGACAAAGCTCTACGAGCAGTACTTC.

For this clone: One junction end does not reproduce the germline sequence, and a read error may be involved. This chain uses TRBV2 with TRBJ2-7, with a weak D call TRBD2 (6 bases). The CDR3 has 12 residues. Looked up from germline, CDR1 is SNHLY and CDR2 is FYNNEI. The CDR3 is CASRAGMDEQYF. The CDR3 nucleotides read TGTGCTAGCAGGGCGGGAATGGACGAGCAGTACTTC.

The V call is TRBV6-5, the J call TRBJ2-3; a possible D gene is TRBD2 (5 bases). The CDR3 consists of 14 residues. Germline assignment: CDR1 MNHEY and CDR2 SVGAGI. V lost 4 bases and J lost 0, with 8 bases in between. The CDR3 loop is CASSSLASTDTQYF. DNA for the CDR3: TGTGCCAGCAGTTCTCTAGCTAGCACAGATACGCAGTATTTT.